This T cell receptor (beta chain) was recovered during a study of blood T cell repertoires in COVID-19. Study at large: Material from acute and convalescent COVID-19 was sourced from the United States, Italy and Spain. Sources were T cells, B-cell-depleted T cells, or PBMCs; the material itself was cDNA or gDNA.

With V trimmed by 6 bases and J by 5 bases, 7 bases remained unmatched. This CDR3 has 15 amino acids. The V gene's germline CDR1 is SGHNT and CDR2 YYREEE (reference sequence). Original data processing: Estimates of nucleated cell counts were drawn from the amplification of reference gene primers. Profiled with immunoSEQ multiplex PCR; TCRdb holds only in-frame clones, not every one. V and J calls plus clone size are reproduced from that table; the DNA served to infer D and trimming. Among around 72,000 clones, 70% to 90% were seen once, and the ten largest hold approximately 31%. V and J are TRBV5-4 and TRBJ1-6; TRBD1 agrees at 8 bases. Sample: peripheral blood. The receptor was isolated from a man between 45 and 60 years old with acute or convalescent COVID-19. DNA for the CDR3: TGTGCCAGCACCCGGGGACAGGAACATAATTCACCCCTCCACTTT. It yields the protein CASTRGQEHNSPLHF.